The present T cell receptor beta chain was sequenced within a study of blood T cell repertoires in COVID-19. Profiling relied on immunoSEQ multiplex PCR, and the TCRdb table lists in-frame clones only, not all of them. This sample carries roughly 330,000 clones, more than 70% of them seen once, and the ten largest clones take about 6%. The TCR comes from a man younger than 35 who had recovered from COVID-19. Sequenced sample: peripheral blood.

The CDR3 is CASSETVAGDEKLFF. The CDR3 region has the DNA TGTGCCAGCAGTGAGACGGTGGCAGGGGATGAAAAACTGTTTTTT. The chain has TRBV2 and TRBJ1-4; possible D gene TRBD1, 6 bases. Germline CDR1 reads SNHLY; CDR2 reads FYNNEI. The CDR3 consists of 15 residues. V was clipped by 3 bases and J by 6 bases, with 14 bases between them.